Many counts were recorded for the clone carrying this T cell receptor (beta chain). The antigen is undetermined. The sample belongs to a study of molecular identifiers for immune sequencing clone quantification. Study-wide background: In replicates, RNA from 20,000 or 100,000 naive CD8 cells was divided five ways and four parts were sequenced. Findings of the study overall: Detectable among about a million naive cells, according to reports, was Jurkat TCR RNA spiked in from one cell. Naive cells had under 1% of molecules in clones above 20 RNA copies, effectors over 99%.

TCRdb reanalysed the PCR reads using MiXCR and keeps one entry per CDR3 protein. The top ten hold about 0.9% of the sample, which has about 640,000 distinct CDR3 sequences, 20% seen once. Sequencing was done on a sample of naive CD8+ T cells from blood, with Jurkat cell RNA spiked in. Documented subset: FACS-sorted CD8+CD4-CCR7+CD45RA+ naive T cells. This clonotype was sampled from a human donor in good health. Some libraries in this study had Jurkat cell RNA spiked in.

CDR3 amino acids: CASSQDRSRQNYGYTF. The CDR3 DNA follows: TGCGCCAGCAGCCAAGATAGAAGTCGACAGAACTATGGCTACACCTTC. The rearrangement joins TRBV4-3 to TRBJ1-2, with a weak D call TRBD1 (5 bases). Germline values: CDR1 LGHNA, CDR2 YSLEER. Deletions cut 0 bases from V and 2 bases from J, with 13 bases between. The CDR3 covers 16 residues.